This T cell receptor beta chain was observed in a study of blood T cells in healthy people across ages. The CDR3 length is 17 residues. Germline-derived CDR1 and CDR2 are KGHSH and LQKENI. The J segment lost 6 bases and the V segment lost 1 base, leaving 10 bases of the junction unmatched. Study findings and constraints: TCR beta diversity correlated strongly with naive T cell percentage. Unknown donor CMV status possibly confounded expanded clonotype changes. Long-lived donors carried more naive CD4+ cells and greater diversity than aged donors.

Primed by a sample-barcoded 5' primer and a J-beta primer mix, a second PCR proceeded for roughly 7 to 11 cycles. TCRdb re-called the 5' RACE reads through MiXCR, storing one row per CDR3 protein. Among 1.5 million to 2 million distinct CDR3 sequences listed, about 49% were seen once. Each sample used at least 7 million PBMCs. Note on this clonotype: Its antigen remains unknown.

The origin of this receptor is a woman aged 40 to 55 in good health. This chain joins TRBV18 and TRBJ2-1, with 9 bases matching TRBD1. Specimen: blood. The DNA of the CDR3 is TGTGCCAGCTCACCACTGGGGACAGGGCTGTCCCGCAATGAGCAGTTCTTC. Translation gives CASSPLGTGLSRNEQFF.